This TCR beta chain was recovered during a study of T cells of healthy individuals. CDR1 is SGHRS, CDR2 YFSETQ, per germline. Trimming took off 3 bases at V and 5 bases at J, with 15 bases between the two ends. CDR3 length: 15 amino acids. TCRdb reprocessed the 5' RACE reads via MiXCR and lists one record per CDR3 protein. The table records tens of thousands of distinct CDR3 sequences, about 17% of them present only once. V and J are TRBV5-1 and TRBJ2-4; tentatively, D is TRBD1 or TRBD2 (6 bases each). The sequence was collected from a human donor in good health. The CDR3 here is CASSWTTGMENIQYF. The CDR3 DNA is TGCGCCAGCAGCTGGACTACAGGGATGGAAAACATTCAGTACTTC.